This T cell receptor (beta chain) originates from a study of T cells in Graves' hyperthyroidism and ophthalmopathy. Across the study: Peripheral blood draws took place at initial diagnosis, ahead of any treatment.

Exclusion criteria comprised uncontrolled infection, other autoimmune disease, pregnancy or lactation. This clonotype was detected only once. The target antigen is unknown. Study results and limitations: The majority of expanded thyroid clonotypes above 0.001 also appeared in blood. Separating ophthalmopathy from stable hyperthyroidism was achieved by a 13 V-J model.

RNA transcripts were the template for amplifying TCR beta CDR3 regions. The TCR CDR3 was amplified in a first-round RT-PCR using the HTBI primer set. From the multiplex PCR reads, TCRdb called clonotypes with MiXCR, one entry per CDR3 protein. The table includes 200,000 to 250,000 distinct CDR3 sequences, 16% detected once. Specimen: blood. The TCR was taken from a woman aged 18-30 years with Graves' ophthalmopathy.

The CDR3 nucleotides read TGCAGTGCTAGAGATTCCCCCGCTTGGACAGGTTTTTATGGCTACACCTTC. As protein: CSARDSPAWTGFYGYTF. The rearrangement joins TRBV20-1 to TRBJ1-2; 7 bases fit TRBD1. J gave up 5 bases and V 0 bases, and 15 bases lay outside the gene matches. CDR1 is DFQATT and CDR2 is SNEGSKA in the germline V gene (reference sequence). The CDR3 has 17 residues.